This entry concerns a single TCR beta chain. Its specificity is unknown. This entry is derived from a study of shared clonotypes between healthy human individuals. General study findings and limits: Sorted-subset sequencing, rarefaction showed, was incomplete despite large depth. The small donor group covered limited genetic and exposure diversity. Of the naive CD4 clonotypes, around 5% were shared across a handful of donors.

Original methodology: From ImmunoSEQ came sequences covering only the junction and carrying no quality scores, so filtering differed. The table came from immunoSEQ multiplex PCR; TCRdb's copy has only in-frame clones and leaves some out. V and J calls and clone size are copied from that table; D and trimming were computed from the DNA. The sample contains a few million clones, approximately 94% of which appear only once. Sequenced: naive CD4+ T cells sorted from blood. Subset of the sample: CD45RA+ positively selected. The sequence was obtained from a young man in good health.

Written as DNA, the CDR3 is TGTGCCAGCAGCCACATCCCCCCTGGCTACACCTTC. Translation: CASSHIPPGYTF. The J gene is TRBJ1-2, the V gene TRBV11-2; D ambiguous. V lost 5 bases, J lost 7 bases, and 11 bases lay in between. The CDR3 is 12 amino acids. The germline V gene has CDR1 SGHAT and CDR2 FQNNGV.